Listed below are T cell receptor beta chains from one sample, sequenced in a study of cytomegalovirus exposure and HLA in healthy donors. Here immunoSEQ multiplex PCR was the method, and the copy in TCRdb shows in-frame clones only, minus some. The sample includes some 65,000 clones, over 50% of them seen just once. Input material: PBMCs. These receptors came from a man aged 30-40 years in good health and CMV-seronegative. Each CDR3 is given without its conserved first and last residue. Each record gives: D gene, V gene, CDR3 protein. D genes are given only for firm matches.

>.|TRBV7-2
ASSLVHSGNTIY
>.|TRBV6-5
ASSYGEDGPTGYT
>.|TRBV11-2
ASSYQGGSDTQY
>TRBD1|TRBV9
ASSVGGGLDTQY
>TRBD1|TRBV18
ASSPRTGGSYEQY
>.|TRBV7-9
ASSLASLYEQY
>.|TRBV5-1
ASSWGLLDTEAF
>.|TRBV23-1
ASSQWGAGANQETQY
>TRBD2|TRBV11-3
ASSSPGRGGQETQY
>.|TRBV6-1
ASSELVGSNYGYT
>TRBD2|TRBV13
ASTKPALADNEQF
>TRBD1|TRBV6-5
ASSYKGADTGELF
>TRBD1|TRBV19
ASSWDRAGELF
>.|TRBV27
ASRAQGFMGTEAF
>.|TRBV6-1
ASTSGGSGYGYT
>.|TRBV5-1
ASSLSRTDTQY
>TRBD2|TRBV7-9
ASSLLAGLDTQY
>.|TRBV5-1
ASNFQGSYEQY
>.|TRBV7-3
ASSLSDKYEQY
>.|TRBV5-6
ASSPYGYT